This T cell receptor (beta chain) was identified in a study of blood T cell repertoires in COVID-19. Study-level background: The study drew acute and convalescent COVID-19 samples from the United States, Italy and Spain. T cells, B-cell-depleted T cells, or PBMCs provided the cDNA or gDNA that served as material.

Measured with immunoSEQ multiplex PCR; TCRdb has only the in-frame clones, and not every one. The sample shows 250,000 or so clones, approximately 86% of them seen only once. Seattle's cohort entered during active infection and was followed longitudinally. V lost 4 bases and J lost 6, with 9 bases in between. Germline lookup yields CDR1 LGHNT and CDR2 FRNRAP. The CDR3 is 13 residues long. The gene calls are TRBV12-5 and TRBJ2-2; D remains unclear. The sequencing sample was made of peripheral blood. This receptor was identified in a woman aged 55-70 years with COVID-19, enrolled during active disease. The CDR3 DNA reads as TGTGCTAGTGGTTCTACAGCCCCCGGGGAGCTGTTTTTT. This gives the protein CASGSTAPGELFF.